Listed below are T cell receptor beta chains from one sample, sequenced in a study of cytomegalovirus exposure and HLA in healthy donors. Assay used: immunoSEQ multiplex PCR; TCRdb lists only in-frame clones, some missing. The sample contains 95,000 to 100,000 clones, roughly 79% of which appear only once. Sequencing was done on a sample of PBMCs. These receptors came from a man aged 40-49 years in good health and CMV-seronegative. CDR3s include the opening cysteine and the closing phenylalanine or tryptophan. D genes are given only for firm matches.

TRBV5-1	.	CASSLKGGGETQYF
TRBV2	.	CASTRVSGELFF
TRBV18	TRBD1	CASSPEQGGNSPLHF
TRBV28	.	CASSFRTRNEKLFF
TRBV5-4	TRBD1	CASSRTQDRGYGYTF
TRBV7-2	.	CASSLVGGPSTDTQYF
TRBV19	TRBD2	CASGGGAYTGELFF
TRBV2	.	CASSYQNQPQHF
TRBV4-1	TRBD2	CASSQVAASGGLYEQFF
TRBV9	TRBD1	CASSVEAGGNEKLFF
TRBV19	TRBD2	CASSMSTSGVLTDTQYF
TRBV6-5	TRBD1	CASSYGDREVGNEQFF
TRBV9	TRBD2	CASSVATSGGILGNEQFF
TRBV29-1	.	CSAGGQGRGTQYF
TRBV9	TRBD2	CASSAPGGGGTDTQYF
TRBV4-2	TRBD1	CASSQDRSGQGVTEAFF
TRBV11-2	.	CASSLGLDNSGNTIYF
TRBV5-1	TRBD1	CASSLGDRYNEQFF
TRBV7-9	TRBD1	CASSYGQGRGEAFF
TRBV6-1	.	CASTGRSNTEAFF
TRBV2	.	CASSLISYNEQFF
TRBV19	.	CASSIQGGADTQYF
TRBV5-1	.	CASSLGDTAEQYF
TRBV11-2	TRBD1	CASSTVLRQGIWRTEAFF
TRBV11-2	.	CASSITYEQYF
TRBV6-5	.	CASSYSGQSNEKLFF
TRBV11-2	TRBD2	CASSLGGGAYNEQFF
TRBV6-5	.	CASSYPRTNNYEQYF
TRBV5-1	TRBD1	CASSLTGVDEQFF
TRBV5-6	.	CASSPELNTEAFF
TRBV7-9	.	CASSLEALGSYGYTF
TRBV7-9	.	CSSSETGYSYNEQFF
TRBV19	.	CASTIGAGLNTEAFF
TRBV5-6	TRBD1	CASSGTGGGPQHF
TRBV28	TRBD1	CASSFPSGTGSAVEGNEQFF
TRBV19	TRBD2	CASTRRGGWYTGELFF
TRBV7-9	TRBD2	CASSLGLAGPLGEQYF
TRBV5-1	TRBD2	CASSTSGEGEQFF
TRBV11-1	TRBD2	CASSLDPGTSGAKTQYF
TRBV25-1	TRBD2	CASSDGGVGTDTQYF